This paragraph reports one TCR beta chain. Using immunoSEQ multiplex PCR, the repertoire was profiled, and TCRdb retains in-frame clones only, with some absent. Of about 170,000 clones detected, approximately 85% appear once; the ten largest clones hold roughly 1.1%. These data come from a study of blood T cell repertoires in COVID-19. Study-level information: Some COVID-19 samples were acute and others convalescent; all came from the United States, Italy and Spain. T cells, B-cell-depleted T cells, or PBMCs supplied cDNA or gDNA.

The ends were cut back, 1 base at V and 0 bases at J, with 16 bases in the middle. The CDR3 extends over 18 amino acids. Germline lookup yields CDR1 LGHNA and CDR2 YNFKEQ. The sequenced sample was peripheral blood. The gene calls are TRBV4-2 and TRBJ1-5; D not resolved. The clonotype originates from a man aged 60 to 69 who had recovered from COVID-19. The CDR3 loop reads CASSQVFGSGTSNQPQHF. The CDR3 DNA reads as TGTGCCAGCAGCCAAGTTTTCGGGTCGGGTACTAGCAATCAGCCCCAGCATTTT.